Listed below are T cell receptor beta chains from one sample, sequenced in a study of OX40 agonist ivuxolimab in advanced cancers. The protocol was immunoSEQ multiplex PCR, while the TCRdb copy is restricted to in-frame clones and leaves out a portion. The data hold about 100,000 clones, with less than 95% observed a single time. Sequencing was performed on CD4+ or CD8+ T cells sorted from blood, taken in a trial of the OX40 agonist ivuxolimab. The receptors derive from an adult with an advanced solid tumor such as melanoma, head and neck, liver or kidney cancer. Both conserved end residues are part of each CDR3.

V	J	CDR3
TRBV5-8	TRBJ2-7	CASSSPRKQYF
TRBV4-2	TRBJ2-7	CASSPFLQGYEQYF
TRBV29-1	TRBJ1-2	CSVDTEFNGYTF
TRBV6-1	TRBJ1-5	CASLPGQGYQPQHF
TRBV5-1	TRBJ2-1	CASSLVSGSQGEQFF
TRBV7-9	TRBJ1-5	CASSRGQGAYSQPQHF
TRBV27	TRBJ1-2	CASSFTVGTAYGYTF
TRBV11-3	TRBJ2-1	CASSLRSGNEQFF
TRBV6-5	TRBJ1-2	CASRRPTGPGGYTF
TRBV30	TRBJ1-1	CACTLAVPRRNTEAFF
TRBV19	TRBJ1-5	CASSMGGPRGAQHF
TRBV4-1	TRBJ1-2	CASSLETGVDYGYTF
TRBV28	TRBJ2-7	CASIRGAGTGAYEQYF
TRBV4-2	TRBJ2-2	CASSQVGGAERTGELFF
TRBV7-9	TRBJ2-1	CASSLERTGGSRTYNEQFF
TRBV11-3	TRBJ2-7	CASSPVISYEQYF
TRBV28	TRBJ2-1	CASSPLGAINEQFF
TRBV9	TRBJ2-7	CASSYRTSGPTLYYEQYF
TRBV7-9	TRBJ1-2	CASSWGTQTNYGYTF
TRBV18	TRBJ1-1	CASKGTANTEAFF
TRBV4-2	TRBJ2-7	CASSLGLAGDYEQYF
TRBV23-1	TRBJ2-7	CASSQFGQCHEQYF
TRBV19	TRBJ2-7	CASSTTGVAYEQYF
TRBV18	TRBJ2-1	CASSPGLQRGQFF
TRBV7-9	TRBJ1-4	CASGATNEKLFF
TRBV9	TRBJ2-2	CASNHGGKNTGELFF
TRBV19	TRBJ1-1	CASNHRGMNTEAFF
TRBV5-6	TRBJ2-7	CASSVTGEQYF
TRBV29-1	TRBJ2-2	CSVPSNWDGELFF
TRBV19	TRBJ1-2	CASSNRDSLEGYTF
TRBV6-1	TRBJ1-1	CASRQGFNTEAFF
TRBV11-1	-	CASSLIGMGFNYEQYF
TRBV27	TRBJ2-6	CASRGHGTGPGGANVLTF
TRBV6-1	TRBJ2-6	CASSDLAVSGANVLTF
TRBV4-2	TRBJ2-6	CASSQTGTGMTGANVLTF
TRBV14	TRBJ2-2	CASSWGLAGDTGELFF
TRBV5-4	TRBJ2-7	CASSRSPGLANYEQYF
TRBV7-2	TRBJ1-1	CASSLEGGLTEAFF
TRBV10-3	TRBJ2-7	CAIKTGAGEPHEQYF
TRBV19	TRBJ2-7	CASSAPGQGGSYEQYF
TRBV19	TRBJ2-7	CASSRDRGVHEQYF
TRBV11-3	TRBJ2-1	CASSPQLGGVKFF
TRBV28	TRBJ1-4	CASSSPRGWGNEKLFF
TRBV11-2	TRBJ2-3	CASSSIGLAGPRQYF
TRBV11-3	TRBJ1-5	CASSLERDQPQHF
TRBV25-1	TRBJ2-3	CASLLRGSSTDTQYF
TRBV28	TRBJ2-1	CASRWASGIGEQFF
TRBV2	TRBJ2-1	CASSYETRGEQFF
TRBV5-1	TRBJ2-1	CASSFSPGTLSYNEQFF
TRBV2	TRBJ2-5	CASSEGQGRDQYF
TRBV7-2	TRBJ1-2	CASSSQYRGNGYGYTF
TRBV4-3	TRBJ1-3	CASSRGGTGGGNTIYF
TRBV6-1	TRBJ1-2	CASSQEKQGSYGYTF
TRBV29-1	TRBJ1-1	CSVEDRAVAFF
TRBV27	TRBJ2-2	CASSKPGTVLYTGELFF
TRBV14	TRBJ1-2	CASSQTRGGGYTF
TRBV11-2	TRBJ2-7	CASSPMGTLSSYEQYF
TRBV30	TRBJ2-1	CAWGNNEQFF
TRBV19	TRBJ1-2	CASRITGGDYGYTF